This TCR beta chain was captured by sequencing in a study of shared clonotypes between healthy human individuals. Notes on the study in general: The genetic and exposure-history diversity represented was limited by few donors. Roughly 4.6% of naive CD4 clonotypes were common to four donors.

The run depth of the assay was deep. This table comes from immunoSEQ multiplex PCR, and its TCRdb copy is limited to in-frame clones, with some not included. The table records about 2.4 million clones, just over 90% of them present only once. With 6 bases removed from V and 3 bases from J, the gap between germline ends came to 24 bases. The germline V gene encodes CDR1 MDHEN and CDR2 SYDVKM. The CDR3 has 17 amino acids. Concerning this clone itself: Antigen unknown.

The clonotype was recovered from a man aged 18 to 35 in good health. The chain joins TRBV28 to TRBJ2-7; weak D call: TRBD1 (8 bases). Sequencing was performed on naive CD4+ T cells sorted from blood. Stated subset: CD45RA+ positively selected. The CDR3 sequence is CASSLGGNRDRLYEQYF. The CDR3 coding sequence is TGTGCCAGCAGCTTGGGAGGGAACCGGGACAGGCTCTACGAGCAGTACTTC.